This TCR beta chain is drawn from a study of blood T cell repertoires in COVID-19. The CDR3 is made up of 15 amino acids. After removal of 6 bases from V and 7 bases from J, the junction contained 8 bases not matched to a gene. CDR1 is LNHDA and CDR2 is SQIVND in the germline V gene (reference sequence). Clones were sequenced by immunoSEQ multiplex PCR, and TCRdb holds only the in-frame ones, with some missing. The repertoire holds about 180,000 clones, 70% to 90% seen once, with roughly 18% in the top ten. Sequencing input: peripheral blood. The chain combines TRBV19 with TRBJ1-6; 8 nucleotides align to TRBD1. This TCR derives from a person between 70 and 80 years old with COVID-19, enrolled during active disease. The CDR3 DNA reads as TGTGCCAGTAGCGAGAGACAGGGGAGAAATTCACCCCTCCACTTT. Protein sequence: CASSERQGRNSPLHF.